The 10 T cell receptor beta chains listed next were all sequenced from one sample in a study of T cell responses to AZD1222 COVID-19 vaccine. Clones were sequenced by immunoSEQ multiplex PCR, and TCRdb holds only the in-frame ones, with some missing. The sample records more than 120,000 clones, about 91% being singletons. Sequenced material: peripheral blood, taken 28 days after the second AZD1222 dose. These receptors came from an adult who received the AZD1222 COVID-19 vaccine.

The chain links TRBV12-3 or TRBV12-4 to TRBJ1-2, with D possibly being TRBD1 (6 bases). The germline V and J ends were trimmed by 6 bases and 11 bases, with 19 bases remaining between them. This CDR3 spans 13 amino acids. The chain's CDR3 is CASRSTGETSYTF. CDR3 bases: TGTGCCAGCAGGTCGACAGGAGAAACTTCTTACACCTTC.

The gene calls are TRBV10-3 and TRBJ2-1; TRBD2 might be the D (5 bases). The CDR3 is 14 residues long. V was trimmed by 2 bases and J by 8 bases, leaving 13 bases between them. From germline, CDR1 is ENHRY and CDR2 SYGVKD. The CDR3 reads CAISEKDFLDEQFF. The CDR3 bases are TGTGCCATCAGTGAGAAGGACTTCCTCGATGAGCAGTTCTTC.

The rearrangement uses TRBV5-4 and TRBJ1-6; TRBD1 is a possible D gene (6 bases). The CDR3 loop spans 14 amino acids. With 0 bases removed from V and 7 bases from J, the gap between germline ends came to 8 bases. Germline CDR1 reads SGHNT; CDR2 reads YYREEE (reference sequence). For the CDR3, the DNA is TGTGCCAGCAGCTTGGCAGGGGACAATTCACCCCTCCACTTT. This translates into CASSLAGDNSPLHF.

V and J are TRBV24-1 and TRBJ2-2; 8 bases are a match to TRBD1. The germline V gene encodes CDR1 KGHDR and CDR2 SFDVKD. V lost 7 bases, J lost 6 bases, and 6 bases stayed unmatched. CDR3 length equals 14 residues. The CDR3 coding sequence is TGTGCCACCAGCTTGACAGGGGATTCCGGGGAGCTGTTTTTT. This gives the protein CATSLTGDSGELFF.

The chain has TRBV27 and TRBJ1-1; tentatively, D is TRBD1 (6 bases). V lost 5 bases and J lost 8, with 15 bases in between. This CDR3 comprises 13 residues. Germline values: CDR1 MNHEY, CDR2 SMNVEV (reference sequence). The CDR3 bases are TGTGCCAGCAGTCCCGGGAGGGGGGGCGAAGCTTTCTTT. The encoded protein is CASSPGRGGEAFF.

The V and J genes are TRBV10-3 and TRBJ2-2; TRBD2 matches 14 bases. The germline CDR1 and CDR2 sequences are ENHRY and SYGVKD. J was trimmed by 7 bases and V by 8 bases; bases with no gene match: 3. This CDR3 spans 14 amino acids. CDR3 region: CAIRLAGGVGELFF. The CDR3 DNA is TGTGCCATCCGACTAGCGGGAGGGGTCGGGGAGCTGTTTTTT.

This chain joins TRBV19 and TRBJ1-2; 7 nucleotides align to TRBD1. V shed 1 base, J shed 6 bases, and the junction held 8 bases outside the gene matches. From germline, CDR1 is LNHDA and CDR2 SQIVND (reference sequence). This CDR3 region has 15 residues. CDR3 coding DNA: TGTGCCAGTAGTATAGTGTGGACAGGCGATGATGGCTACACCTTC. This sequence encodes CASSIVWTGDDGYTF.

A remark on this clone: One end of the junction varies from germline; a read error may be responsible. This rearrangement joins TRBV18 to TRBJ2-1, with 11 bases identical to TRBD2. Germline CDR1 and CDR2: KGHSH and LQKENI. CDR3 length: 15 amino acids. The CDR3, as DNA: TGTGCCAGCTCGCCACCGGGACTAGCGGACAATGAGCAGTTCTTC. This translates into CASSPPGLADNEQFF.

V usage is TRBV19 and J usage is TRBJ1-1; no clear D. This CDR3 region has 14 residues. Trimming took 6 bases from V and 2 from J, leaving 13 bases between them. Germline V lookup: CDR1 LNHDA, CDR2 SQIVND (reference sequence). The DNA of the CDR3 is TGTGCCAGTAGGGTCGACGCCGTTAACACTGAAGCTTTCTTT. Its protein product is CASRVDAVNTEAFF. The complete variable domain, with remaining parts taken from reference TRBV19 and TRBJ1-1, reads DGGITQSPKYLFRKEGQNVTLSCEQNLNHDAMYWYRQDPGQGLRLIYYSQIVNDFQKGDIAEGYSVSREKKESFPLTVTSAQKNPTAFYLCASRVDAVNTEAFFGQGTRLTVV.

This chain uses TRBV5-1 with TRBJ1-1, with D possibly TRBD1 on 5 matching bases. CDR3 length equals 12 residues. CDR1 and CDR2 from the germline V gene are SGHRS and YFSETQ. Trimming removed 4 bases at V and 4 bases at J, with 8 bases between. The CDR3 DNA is TGCGCCAGCAGCGCGGGGGGCACTGAAGCTTTCTTT. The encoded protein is CASSAGGTEAFF.